This TCR beta chain derives from a study of blood T cell repertoires in COVID-19. Study in general: Sites in the United States, Italy and Spain provided acute and convalescent COVID-19 samples. PBMCs, B-cell-depleted T cells, or T cells were the source of the cDNA or gDNA that made up the material.

Source study methods: Estimates of nucleated cell counts were drawn from the amplification of reference gene primers. Assay used: immunoSEQ multiplex PCR; TCRdb lists only in-frame clones, some missing. The V and J calls and clone size come from that table; D and trimming were worked out from the DNA. The sample lists roughly 250,000 clones, approximately 90% occurring once. Trimming took 2 bases from V and 4 from J, leaving 8 bases between them. Germline CDR1 is SGHAT and CDR2 is FQNNGV. The CDR3 runs to 13 residues. The chain combines TRBV11-2 with TRBJ1-2; D might be TRBD1 (5 bases). The source of this sequence is a middle-aged woman with acute or convalescent COVID-19. Sequenced input: peripheral blood. CDR3 nucleotide sequence: TGTGCCAGCAGCTTAACGGGACTCTATGGCTACACCTTC. It is translated as CASSLTGLYGYTF.